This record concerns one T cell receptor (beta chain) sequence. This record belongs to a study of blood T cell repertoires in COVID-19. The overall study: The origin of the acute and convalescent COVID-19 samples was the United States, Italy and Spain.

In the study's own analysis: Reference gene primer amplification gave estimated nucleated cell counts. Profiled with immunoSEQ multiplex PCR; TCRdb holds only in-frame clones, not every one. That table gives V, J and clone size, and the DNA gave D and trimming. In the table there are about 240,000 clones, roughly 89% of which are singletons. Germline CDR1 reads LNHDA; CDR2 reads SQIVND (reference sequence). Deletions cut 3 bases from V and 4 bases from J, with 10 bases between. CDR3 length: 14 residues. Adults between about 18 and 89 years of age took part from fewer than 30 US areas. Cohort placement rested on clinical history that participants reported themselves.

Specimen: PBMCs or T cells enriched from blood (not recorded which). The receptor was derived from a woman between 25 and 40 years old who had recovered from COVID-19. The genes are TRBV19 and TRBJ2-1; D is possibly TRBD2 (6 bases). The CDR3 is CASSISGDYNEQFF. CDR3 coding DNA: TGTGCCAGTAGTATCTCGGGGGATTACAATGAGCAGTTCTTC.